The clone carrying this T cell receptor (beta chain) was seen just once. Assay used: immunoSEQ multiplex PCR; TCRdb lists only in-frame clones, some missing. The sample contains more than 75,000 clones, 84% of which appear only once. The CDR3 runs 15 residues. Germline loops: CDR1 SNHLY, CDR2 FYNNEI. The ends lost 8 bases at V and 7 bases at J; junction bases unmatched: 16. This sample stems from a study of OX40 agonist ivuxolimab in advanced cancers. The overall study: In this cohort, patients received ivuxolimab, an agonistic anti-OX40 (CD134) antibody. Three dose-escalation patients had partial responses: one with hepatocellular carcinoma and two with cutaneous melanoma.

Specimen: CD4+ or CD8+ T cells sorted from blood, collected in a trial of the OX40 agonist ivuxolimab. The receptor's source is an adult with an advanced solid tumor such as melanoma, head and neck, liver or kidney cancer. The chain employs TRBV2 and TRBJ1-2; 7 bases line up with TRBD1. The CDR3 nucleotides read TGTGCCAGCGACGGAGCCGACAGGGAGAGAGGTGGCTACACCTTC. Its translation is CASDGADRERGGYTF.